Described below is a single T cell receptor (beta chain) sequence and its context. The target of this receptor is not known. Nothing much larger sits one base from this clone, and base qualities are not available. The CDR3 runs 14 amino acids, cysteine and phenylalanine included. Here the CDR3 DNA is all that survives: 42 bases in frame from base 1. The germline V end is reduced by 4 bases and the J end by 4 bases; junction bases left unmatched: 3. In the germline V gene, CDR1 corresponds to SGHTA and CDR2 to FQGNSA. The immunoSEQ Assay, a bias-controlled multiplex PCR, was used to amplify TCRbeta CDR3 regions from genomic DNA. The published analysis was carried out like this. Nucleated cell counts per sample were estimated from amplification of reference gene primers within the assay. To quantify the absolute abundance of each unique TCRbeta CDR3 rearrangement, sequence reads were collapsed and filtered. For each sample, productive Simpson clonality was calculated as the square root of Simpson's diversity index across productive rearrangements. Imported from immuneACCESS, the table was reduced by TCRdb to in-frame sequences with V and J called. These copies leave out some clones; in studies compared against another copy, an unresolved V gene accounts for under half, and the cause of the remainder is not known. The V and J calls and clone size were taken over from that table, and D and trimming were inferred from the DNA. For this sample there are about 140,000 clones; roughly 80% appear just once. The ten largest make up less than 7% of the sample.

Enrolling through a virtual design, the prospective study's participants ranged in age from about 18 to 89 years and lived across roughly 24 United States geographic areas. To assign participants to cohorts, the prospective study relied on clinical history that participants themselves reported in a screening survey and a study questionnaire. In the prospective study, whole blood, serum and a nasopharyngeal or oropharyngeal swab were collected from each participant by mobile phlebotomists. Participants in the prospective study had the option to provide additional blood draws and questionnaires over a roughly 2-month period. Before DNA extraction, prospective study blood samples were shipped either frozen or at room temperature. This specimen belongs to a study of blood T cell repertoires in COVID-19 (TCRdb year 2020). Context from the whole study: Collaborator samples came from the United States, Italy and Spain and covered acute and convalescent phases of COVID-19. The prospective study material was composed of cDNA or gDNA derived from T cells, B-cell-depleted T cells, or PBMCs. Subjects who had been exposed to COVID-19, were actively infected with it, or had recovered from it provided the deeply sampled blood TCRbeta repertoires that made up the dataset. The repertoires were released in a freely available public database intended as a resource for research on the immune response to SARS-CoV-2. The samples were drawn from the first 160 participants of the ongoing ImmuneRACE study and from over a thousand subjects provided by 6 global collaborators. The sample metadata nearly always contained a de-identified subject ID, COVID-19 status, age in years and sex. Where available, HLA class I and class II types were taken from metadata supplied by the sample provider and were not determined by assay-based typing.

Overall results and qualifications from the work: Clinical and demographic metadata were provided uncurated, with the amount varying by source and participant.

The V gene is TRBV7-2 and the J gene is TRBJ2-3; TRBD1 aligns with 9 central bases. Specimen: PBMCs or T cells enriched from blood (not recorded which). The origin of this receptor is a man aged 40-49 years with acute COVID-19. The CDR3: CASSWRTGADTQYF. At the DNA level, the sequence is TGTGCCAGCAGCTGGAGGACAGGGGCAGATACGCAGTATTTT.